This T cell receptor (beta chain) was identified during a study of cytomegalovirus exposure and HLA in healthy donors. This CDR3 has 15 residues. Germline V lookup: CDR1 LGHNT, CDR2 FRNRAP. V lost 3 bases to trimming and J lost 5 bases; unmatched junction nucleotides: 5. TCRdb's copy holds only in-frame clones and misses some; the assay was immunoSEQ multiplex PCR. The sample comprises under 65,000 clones, approximately 89% of which are singletons, and 7.5% to 9.5% rests with the top ten. Whole-study findings and limits: Cytomegalovirus-associated TCR beta chains were listed, numbering around 150. The classifier was said to identify cytomegalovirus status with high specificity and sensitivity. While the bulk of TCR sequences proved rare, some public TCRs turned up in many donors. In the 95 to 150 validation repertoires, 94% of cluster scores exceeded 0, per a later analysis.

As concerns this clone: Its antigen is not identified.

This sequence joins TRBV12-5 and TRBJ2-1; 9 bases match TRBD2. The clonotype comes from a woman under 30 in good health and CMV-seropositive. The sample was PBMCs. CDR3 nucleotides: TGTGCTAGTGGTTTTGGACTAGCGAGAGACAATGAGCAGTTCTTC. Protein: CASGFGLARDNEQFF. Full variable domain (missing parts from reference TRBV12-5 and TRBJ2-1): DARVTQTPRHKVTEMGQEVTMRCQPILGHNTVFWYRQTMMQGLELLAYFRNRAPLDDSGMPKDRFSAEMPDATLATLKIQPSEPRDSAVYFCASGFGLARDNEQFFGPGTRLTVL.